This T cell receptor beta chain was captured in a study of blood T cell repertoires in COVID-19. The wider study: COVID-19 samples collected from the United States, Italy and Spain covered acute and convalescent phases.

TCRdb keeps only in-frame clones here, not all; method: immunoSEQ multiplex PCR. The sample consists of about half a million clones, approximately 90% of them appearing once. The CDR3 covers 13 residues. The germline V gene encodes CDR1 SNHLY and CDR2 FYNNEI. The V and J ends lost 3 bases and 5 bases respectively, with 8 bases between them. Resolution of symptoms, clearance, or two negative PCRs was present in recovered Cohort 3 donors. The specimen sequenced was PBMCs or T cells enriched from blood (not recorded which). This clonotype originated in a woman between 55 and 75 years old who had recovered from COVID-19. V gene TRBV2 combines with J gene TRBJ1-5; D not certain. The CDR3: CASSEGVDQPQHF. CDR3 DNA: TGTGCCAGCAGTGAGGGCGTCGATCAGCCCCAGCATTTT.